Listed below are T cell receptor beta chains from one sample, sequenced in a study of blood T cell repertoires in COVID-19. The table came from immunoSEQ multiplex PCR; TCRdb's copy has only in-frame clones and leaves some out. Of some 200,000 clones listed, 83% were seen once; the top ten hold roughly 1.3%. The sample consisted of peripheral blood. These TCRs come from a woman younger than 45 with COVID-19, enrolled during active disease. Both conserved end residues are part of each CDR3. The D gene is left open where the match is weak. Expanded clones are given a class, and other clones once, few, many or no size at all.

clone size	D gene	V gene	J gene	CDR3 DNA	CDR3 protein
few	NA	TRBV9	TRBJ1-1	TGTGCCAGCAGCCCTCACAGGGAGGCTTTCTTT	CASSPHREAFF
few	TRBD1	TRBV30	TRBJ1-5	TGTGCCTGTACAGGGGATAGCAATCAGCCCCAGCATTTT	CACTGDSNQPQHF
once	TRBD2	TRBV15	TRBJ2-7	TGTGCCACCAGCGTGACTAGCGGGGGCCACTCCTACGAGCAGTACTTC	CATSVTSGGHSYEQYF
NA	TRBD1	TRBV20-1	TRBJ1-5	TGCAGTGCTAGTGGACAGGGGAATCAGCCCCAGCATTTT	CSASGQGNQPQHF
once	NA	TRBV10-3	TRBJ2-1	TGTGCCATCAGTGAACCCGACTCACCCAGCAATGAGCAGTTCTTC	CAISEPDSPSNEQFF
NA	NA	TRBV9	TRBJ1-5	TGTGCCAGCAGCGTAGGGGCAGATTATAGCAATCAGCCCCAGCATTTT	CASSVGADYSNQPQHF
few	TRBD1	TRBV9	TRBJ1-3	TGTGCCAGCAGCGTTTACCCCGGGACAGGGATCTCTGGAAACACCATATATTTT	CASSVYPGTGISGNTIYF
once	NA	TRBV4-3	TRBJ1-5	TGCGCCAGCAGCCAAGATTCCGGGTCAAATCAGCCCCAGCATTTT	CASSQDSGSNQPQHF
NA	TRBD2	TRBV7-3	TRBJ2-1	TGTGCCAGCAGCTTAGAATCGGGACTACCCAATGAGCAGTTCTTC	CASSLESGLPNEQFF
NA	NA	TRBV11-2	TRBJ2-5	TGTGCCAGCAGTTTTTATTTGGGCGGGGCTCAAGAGACCCAGTACTTC	CASSFYLGGAQETQYF
few	TRBD1	TRBV4-1	TRBJ1-2	TGCGCCAGCAGCCTACGACAGGGGGCGCCTGGCTACACCTTC	CASSLRQGAPGYTF
NA	NA	TRBV3-1/TRBV3-2	TRBJ1-1	TGTGCCAGCAGCCAAATGGGCAGGAGCCCCGATACAGTGGAGGACACTGAAGCTTTCTTT	CASSQMGRSPDTVEDTEAFF
NA	NA	TRBV28	TRBJ1-2	TGTGCCAGCAGTTTAATACAGGGAGTCGATGGCTACACCTTC	CASSLIQGVDGYTF
NA	NA	TRBV29-1	TRBJ1-4	TGCAGCGTGGGGAGGGGAGGAGAAAAACTGTTTTTT	CSVGRGGEKLFF
NA	NA	TRBV19	TRBJ1-2	TGTGCCAGTAGTATAGATCTTGGGCCGTTTCCTAACTATGGCTACACCTTC	CASSIDLGPFPNYGYTF
NA	TRBD1	TRBV27	TRBJ2-7	TGTGCCAGCAGTCATTTGGGACAGGGTGCCTACGAGCAGTACTTC	CASSHLGQGAYEQYF
NA	NA	TRBV29-1	TRBJ1-1	TGCAGCGTTGGGGCTGGATGGGGCATGAACACTGAAGCTTTCTTT	CSVGAGWGMNTEAFF
once	TRBD2	TRBV3-1/TRBV3-2	TRBJ2-7	TGTGCCAGCAGCCAAGTACTAGCGGGAGAAGAGCAGTACTTC	CASSQVLAGEEQYF
once	TRBD1	TRBV6-1	TRBJ2-6	TGTGCCAGCAGTGTCCGGGACAGGACTTCTGGGGCCAACGTCCTGACTTTC	CASSVRDRTSGANVLTF
few	NA	TRBV19	TRBJ2-7	TGTGCCAGTAGTATGAGAGTCAAGGGGACCTACGAGCAGTACTTC	CASSMRVKGTYEQYF
NA	TRBD1	TRBV10-1	TRBJ2-7	TGCGCCAGCAGTAAAGGACAGGCAGCACGCTCCTACGAGCAGTACTTC	CASSKGQAARSYEQYF
NA	NA	TRBV5-6	TRBJ2-3	TGTGCCAGCAGCTTGGGAAGTTCGGAGGGTACGCAGTATTTT	CASSLGSSEGTQYF
NA	NA	TRBV10-1	TRBJ2-7	TGCGCCAGCAGTGAGTCGGGGTTCGGGGAGAGGGCCCTCTACGAGCAGTACTTC	CASSESGFGERALYEQYF
NA	NA	TRBV5-6	TRBJ2-7	TGTGCCAGCAGCTTTCAATCCTACGAGCAGTACTTC	CASSFQSYEQYF
NA	NA	TRBV5-1	TRBJ1-3	TGCGCCAGCAGCTTTGCGGGGGCCGGAAACACCATATATTTT	CASSFAGAGNTIYF